Listed below are T cell receptor beta chains from one sample, sequenced in a study of beta chain features in type 1 diabetes. The assay was immunoSEQ multiplex PCR, and TCRdb's table has in-frame clones only and misses some. The sample includes 500,000 to 650,000 clones, roughly 12% of them seen just once. Sequenced material: naive CD4+ T cells from blood. Receptors originate from a man aged 30 to 39 with type 1 diabetes. The CDR3 runs from the conserved cysteine through the conserved F or W. The D gene is left open where the match is weak. Where a row states a size, it is once, few, many or the class of an expanded clone; other rows omit it.

d_call j_call v_call clone_size cdr3_nt cdr3_aa
TRBD1 TRBJ1-1 TRBV7-6 - TGTGCCAGCAGTCGTCGACAGGGCTCCACTGAAGCTTTCTTT CASSRRQGSTEAFF
- TRBJ2-7 TRBV10-3 - TGTGCCATCAGTGAGTCGTCATACGAGCAGTACTTC CAISESSYEQYF
- TRBJ2-1 TRBV2 few TGTGCCAGCAGTGAAAGGGGCATCCGGGGGATTAACGGTGAGCAGTTCTTC CASSERGIRGINGEQFF
- TRBJ2-3 TRBV19 few TGTGCCAGTAGTCCCTCCCAGCGGGATACGCAGTATTTT CASSPSQRDTQYF
- TRBJ1-5 TRBV9 few TGTGCCAGCAGCGTAAAGGGGGATCCAAATCAGCCCCAGCATTTT CASSVKGDPNQPQHF
- TRBJ2-7 TRBV5-6 few TGTGCCAGCAGCACGCAGGGGTTTGGAAGCCACGAGCAGTACTTC CASSTQGFGSHEQYF
- TRBJ1-5 TRBV7-9 - TGTGCCAGCAGCGCAATAGATCAGCCCCAGCATTTT CASSAIDQPQHF
- TRBJ2-5 TRBV7-2 few TGTGCCAGCAGCTTATTTCCTGGGACGGAAGAGACCCAGTACTTC CASSLFPGTEETQYF
TRBD1 TRBJ1-2 TRBV5-4 - TGTGCCAGCAGCTTGCCCCACAGGGGCCACTATGGCTACACCTTC CASSLPHRGHYGYTF
TRBD1 TRBJ2-3 TRBV27 - TGTGCCAGCAGTTTACGGCCGACAGGGGGCTTCGCAGATACGCAGTATTTT CASSLRPTGGFADTQYF
- TRBJ1-6 TRBV14 - TGTGCCAGCAGCCAAGATGGCAGGAGTGGTTCACCCCTCCACTTT CASSQDGRSGSPLHF
TRBD1 TRBJ2-6 TRBV9 - TGTGCCAGCAGCCAGACAGGGGCTGGGGCCAACGTCCTGACTTTC CASSQTGAGANVLTF
TRBD1 TRBJ1-5 TRBV14 - TGTGCCAGCAGCCAAGGGACAGGGAATCAGCCCCAGCATTTT CASSQGTGNQPQHF
- TRBJ1-1 TRBV19 - TGTGCCAGTAGTATAGTAACGGCGCCCGAAGCTTTCTTT CASSIVTAPEAFF
- TRBJ2-4 TRBV4-2 - TGTGCCAGCAGCCAAGCATCCGGGGAAGCCAAAAACATTCAGTACTTC CASSQASGEAKNIQYF
TRBD2 TRBJ2-7 TRBV28 few TGTGCCAGCAGCTCTACAACGATAGGGGAGGGGTACTTC CASSSTTIGEGYF
- TRBJ1-5 TRBV7-8 - TGTGCCAGCAGCTTAGCGCAGCCCGATCAGCCCCAGCATTTT CASSLAQPDQPQHF
- TRBJ2-3 TRBV5-1 few TGCGCCAGCAGCTTAATGGCAGCAGACACAGATACGCAGTATTTT CASSLMAADTDTQYF
- TRBJ2-1 TRBV5-1 - TGCGCCAGCAGCCCCCAAGAGGCTCAGTCGAACAATGAGCAGTTCTTC CASSPQEAQSNNEQFF
TRBD1 TRBJ2-5 TRBV28 - TGTGCCAGCAGGGGACCTGGACAGGGAGGAAAGACCCAGTACTTC CASRGPGQGGKTQYF
TRBD2 TRBJ2-1 TRBV5-1 - TGCGCCAGCAGCCAGATAGCGGGGAATGAGTTGAATGAGCAGTTCTTC CASSQIAGNELNEQFF
TRBD2 TRBJ2-5 TRBV5-4 few TGTGCCAGCAGCGCAATCTTGCGGGGGGGTTCTGAGACCCAGTACTTC CASSAILRGGSETQYF
TRBD1 TRBJ2-5 TRBV11-2 - TGTGCCAGCAACATCGGGACAGGGGTTTTCCAAGAGACCCAGTACTTC CASNIGTGVFQETQYF
- TRBJ1-1 TRBV7-8 - TGTGCCAGCAGCTTAAGGAACCCGAACACTGAAGCTTTCTTT CASSLRNPNTEAFF
- TRBJ1-5 TRBV19 - TGTGCCAGTAGCACGGAGCCTCAGCCCCAGCATTTT CASSTEPQPQHF
- TRBJ1-3 TRBV4-3 few TGCGCCAGCAGCCAAGATTTCGGGACTGGAAACACCATATATTTT CASSQDFGTGNTIYF
- TRBJ1-4 TRBV30 once TGTGCCTGGAAGGGGGGCGCAACTAATGAAAAACTGTTTTTT CAWKGGATNEKLFF
- TRBJ2-5 TRBV2 - TGTGCCAGCAGTGAGAGTGAAGCGAAGGAGACCCAGTACTTC CASSESEAKETQYF
TRBD1 TRBJ2-7 TRBV6-5 - TGTGCCAGCAAACCGGGACAGGGGGCGCGAGAGCAGTACTTC CASKPGQGAREQYF
TRBD2 TRBJ2-3 TRBV6-5 - TGTGCCAGCAGTTACTCGGGACTAGCGACAGATACGCAGTATTTT CASSYSGLATDTQYF
- TRBJ2-1 TRBV29-1 - TGCAGCGTTGTGTTTCGAACAAAAGGGGAGCAGTTCTTC CSVVFRTKGEQFF
- TRBJ2-3 TRBV28 few TGTGCCAGCAGTTTGAACTCCCAGGCCGCAGATACGCAGTATTTT CASSLNSQAADTQYF
TRBD1 TRBJ2-7 TRBV6-1 few TGTGCCAGCAGTCAAACAGGGGGGTACGAGCAGTACTTC CASSQTGGYEQYF
TRBD1 TRBJ1-5 TRBV5-1 few TGCGCCAGCAGCTTAGGACAGGGGGCCAGGCAGCCCCAGCATTTT CASSLGQGARQPQHF
- TRBJ1-1 TRBV9 few TGTGCCAGCAGCTCACGGACGACGGAAGGCACTGAAGCTTTCTTT CASSSRTTEGTEAFF
- TRBJ2-5 TRBV4-2 few TGTGCCAGCAGCCAAGGCGTGGCAGAGACCCAGTACTTC CASSQGVAETQYF
- TRBJ1-2 TRBV4-2 - TGTGCCAGCAGCCAAGAAAGTGGACAGACCTATGGCTACACCTTC CASSQESGQTYGYTF
TRBD2 TRBJ2-3 TRBV10-3 many TGTGCCATCAGTCTAGCGGGGTTCACAGATACGCAGTATTTT CAISLAGFTDTQYF
TRBD1 TRBJ1-2 TRBV6-5 - TGTGCCAGCAGTTACTCGAGAGGACAGGGGAGCGGCTACACCTTC CASSYSRGQGSGYTF
TRBD1 TRBJ2-7 TRBV6-1 - TGTGCCAGCAATGGACAGGGACTCTACGAGCAGTACTTC CASNGQGLYEQYF
- TRBJ2-1 TRBV5-1 few TGCGCCAGCAGCCCATTTGGGGAGAGCAATGAGCAGTTCTTC CASSPFGESNEQFF
- TRBJ1-5 TRBV4-1 - TGCGCCAGCAGCCAAGGTAGGAGCCCAGAAGCGGTAAGCAATCAGCCCCAGCATTTT CASSQGRSPEAVSNQPQHF
- TRBJ1-4 TRBV30 - TGTGCCTGGAGTAAAACGGGAACAACTAATGAAAAACTGTTTTTT CAWSKTGTTNEKLFF
- TRBJ2-7 TRBV5-1 many TGCGCCAGCAGCTTGGCCGTTGGCGGAATCTACGAGCAGTACTTC CASSLAVGGIYEQYF
- TRBJ1-6 TRBV14 - TGTGCCAGCAGCCAAACTAATAATTCACCCCTCCACTTT CASSQTNNSPLHF
TRBD1 TRBJ1-2 TRBV6-1 - TGTGCCAGCGGAGACAGGGGGCTTTACTATGGCTACACCTTC CASGDRGLYYGYTF
TRBD1 TRBJ2-3 TRBV5-4 - TGTGCCAGCAGCTTGGGACAGGGGTGGGATACGCAGTATTTT CASSLGQGWDTQYF